This T cell receptor beta chain was recovered during a study of early T cells in non-severe SARS-CoV-2 infection (dated by TCRdb to about 2021). The study in broad terms: Bulk RNA from unsorted whole blood was used for TCR sequencing, so alpha and beta chains could not be paired.

The library was made by 5' RACE. The sequencer was a NextSeq 500. In the TCR library protocol, unique molecular identifiers were attached to individual cDNA molecules to correct for PCR bias and sequencing error. TCR alpha and beta chains were both sequenced, and the abundances of alpha and beta sequences in each sample were closely correlated with each other. In the source study's methods: Decombinator V4 was used to annotate the V gene, J gene and CDR3 of the TCR sequences. Expanded TCRs were defined as changing significantly between any two time points under a Poisson model with p below 0.0001. Abundances of TCRs were expressed as counts per million after normalisation to the total number of TCRs sequenced in each sample. TRAV1-2 paired with TRAJ12, TRAJ20 or TRAJ33 defined MAIT TCRs, while TRAV10 paired with TRAJ18 defined iNKT TCRs. VDJdb, accessed 1 November 2021, was searched for CMV, EBV and SARS-CoV-2 annotated TCRs, with TCRs annotated for multiple antigens excluded. TCRdb took the public reads, trimmed them with fastp at Q25, ran MiXCR for clone calling and kept in-frame beta chains. Each entry merges the rows of one CDR3 protein and shows their most common DNA and genes. The V and J calls here are based on TCRdb, not the publication. The sample contains tens of thousands of distinct CDR3 sequences, 13% of them found a single time. About 4.4% of the sample is held by the ten biggest clonotypes.

Reading from cysteine to phenylalanine, the CDR3 counts 16 amino acids. CDR3 DNA is the only sequence kept; it has 48 bases, read in frame from the first base. Taken from the germline V gene, the CDR1 and CDR2 loops are MNHEY and SVGEGT. V is reduced by 4 bases and J by 7 bases, leaving a spacing of 19 bases between them. Overall results and qualifications from the work: Matching against VDJdb was skewed toward anti-spike CD8 responses, likely underestimated virus-specific expansions, and missed private and CD4 specificities.

This clonotype was seen at least ten times. The clone's antigen remains unknown. No base qualities exist here, and no much larger clone lies one base off it. A case-control design nested within a healthcare worker cohort in London, UK, was used, with weekly nasopharyngeal swab PCR tests and blood sampling performed. Healthcare workers were enrolled in the week of the UK lockdown, from 23 to 31 March 2020, and were followed every week for up to roughly 15 weeks. This sequence originates from an adult who was a healthcare worker with PCR-confirmed SARS-CoV-2 infection or an uninfected control (not recorded which). The chain was built from TRBV6-2 or TRBV6-3 and TRBJ2-2, with a weak D call of TRBD2 (7 bases match). Sequencing was done on a sample of whole blood. The CDR3 protein sequence reads: CASSSRGGGHNGELFF. The nucleotide sequence is TGTGCCAGCAGTTCCCGTGGCGGGGGCCACAACGGGGAGCTGTTTTTT.